This T cell receptor beta chain was identified during a study of T cell responses to AZD1222 COVID-19 vaccine. General study points: Reportedly, nearly half the spike-specific TCRs target unmutated variant regions. Mapped onto spike, vaccine-associated CD4 TCRs spanned it and were dominant at 160-218 and 743-854.

The CDR3 length is 12 residues. From germline, CDR1 is MNHEY and CDR2 SVGEGT. Trimming stripped 2 bases from V and 6 bases from J, with 5 bases between. About this clone: The antigen remains undetermined.

Sequencing used immunoSEQ multiplex PCR; TCRdb keeps in-frame clones, though not all of them. The sample contains tens of thousands of clones, approximately 90% of which appear only once. Second-dose intervals near 4 or 12 weeks were combined. The input for sequencing was peripheral blood, taken 28 days after the second AZD1222 dose. The chain carries TRBV6-2 or TRBV6-3 and TRBJ2-1; D call uncertain. The receptor comes from an adult who received the AZD1222 COVID-19 vaccine. CDR3 residues: CASSYPLNEQFF. The CDR3, as DNA: TGTGCCAGCAGTTACCCACTCAATGAGCAGTTCTTC.